This TCR beta chain was captured in a study of PD-L1 blockade in urothelial cancer. This table comes from immunoSEQ multiplex PCR, and its TCRdb copy is limited to in-frame clones, with some not included. The sample has about 22,000 clones, 90% seen once. J was trimmed by 7 bases and V by 5 bases; bases with no gene match: 13. Germline CDR1 MDHEN, CDR2 SYDVKM. The CDR3 has 16 residues. The source of this sequence is a woman in her fifties or sixties with urothelial cancer. This specimen was PBMCs, taken around atezolizumab (anti-PD-L1) treatment. V usage is TRBV28 and J usage is TRBJ1-4, with 7 nucleotides matching TRBD1. The CDR3 loop reads CASSPRTGTLREKLFF. CDR3 coding DNA: TGTGCCAGCAGTCCCCGGACAGGCACCCTCCGTGAAAAACTGTTTTTT.